One and the same sample provided the 9 T cell receptor beta chains below, sequenced in a study of a mutant IDH1 vaccine in newly diagnosed glioma. Their antigens remain unidentified. Time point described: week 35, safety follow-up. The vaccine gave 300 ug of a 20-mer mutant IDH1 peptide subcutaneously per dose. This table comes from immunoSEQ multiplex PCR, and its TCRdb copy is limited to in-frame clones, with some not included. The sample contains about 60,000 clones, roughly 84% of which appear only once. The source was PBMCs, collected from a glioma patient whose treatment included an IDH1 peptide vaccine. The receptors stem from a man aged 30-40 years with glioma.

V and J are TRBV7-9 and TRBJ2-5; no definite D call. The V end lost 0 bases, the J end lost 4 bases, and 6 bases lay between the germline ends. The germline CDR1 and CDR2 sequences are SEHNR and FQNEAQ (reference sequence). CDR3 length: 13 residues. CDR3 region: CASSLAGVETQYF. CDR3 bases: TGTGCCAGCAGCTTAGCAGGTGTAGAGACCCAGTACTTC.

The genes are TRBV18 and TRBJ2-7; D is possibly TRBD1 or TRBD2 (5 bases each). Per the germline V gene, CDR1 is KGHSH and CDR2 is LQKENI. V was shortened by 2 bases and J by 0 bases, with 11 bases between the two germline ends. CDR3 size: 15 residues. CDR3 nucleotides: TGTGCCAGCTCACCATCCGGGACGATCTCCTACGAGCAGTACTTC. It specifies CASSPSGTISYEQYF.

The V gene is TRBV10-3, the J gene TRBJ1-2; perhaps TRBD1 as D (5 bases). This CDR3 is built from 13 residues. V was pared by 3 bases and J by 2 bases, with 7 bases between. The germline V gene has CDR1 ENHRY and CDR2 SYGVKD. Here the CDR3 reads CAISDWGNYGYTF. CDR3 nucleotide sequence: TGTGCCATCAGTGACTGGGGCAACTATGGCTACACCTTC.

This chain links TRBV19 with TRBJ1-2, with TRBD1 matching 7 bases. With V trimmed by 6 bases and J by 6 bases, 13 bases remained unmatched. CDR1 and CDR2 (germline): LNHDA, SQIVND (reference sequence). The CDR3 consists of 15 residues. The CDR3 sequence: CASRASGTVTDGYTF. CDR3 sequence (DNA): TGTGCCAGTAGAGCGTCCGGGACAGTTACAGATGGCTACACCTTC.

The chain links TRBV30 to TRBJ1-2; 8 nucleotides match TRBD1. The CDR3 runs 13 residues. Trimming removed 7 bases from V and 2 bases from J; junction bases left unmatched: 6. The V gene's germline CDR1 is GTSNPN and CDR2 SVGIG (reference sequence). The CDR3 coding sequence is TGTGCCTTACTCCGACAGGGGAACTATGGCTACACCTTC. Translation gives CALLRQGNYGYTF.

The V call is TRBV9, the J call TRBJ2-3, with TRBD2 matching 12 bases. The length of the CDR3 is 18 residues. Trimming took 0 bases from V and 5 from J; bases not matched to a gene: 10. In germline, CDR1 is SGDLS, CDR2 YYNGEE. The CDR3 nucleotides read TGTGCCAGCAGCGTAGCGACATCTAGCGGGGGGGCCTTAGATACGCAGTATTTT. Amino acids: CASSVATSSGGALDTQYF.

This chain uses TRBV6-1 with TRBJ2-5, with D hard to call. The CDR3 runs to 12 residues. Trimming took off 0 bases at V and 4 bases at J, with 3 bases between the two ends. Germline V gene sequence: CDR1 MNHNS, CDR2 SASEGT. The CDR3 DNA reads TGTGCCAGCAGTGAAGCGCTAGAGACCCAGTACTTC. Amino acids: CASSEALETQYF.

The chain couples TRBV18 to TRBJ2-3; D is uncertain. Trimming shortened V by 1 base and J by 2 bases, and 19 bases separated the two germline ends. The germline gives CDR1 KGHSH, CDR2 LQKENI. The CDR3 runs to 18 residues. The CDR3 loop is CASSPRTITDTHTDTQYF. For the CDR3, the DNA is TGTGCCAGCTCACCACGGACGATTACAGACACCCACACAGATACGCAGTATTTT.

This chain connects TRBV6-6 to TRBJ1-2, with D perhaps matching TRBD1 (6 bases). Deletions cut 6 bases from V and 2 bases from J, with 10 bases between. The CDR3 spans 13 residues. The V gene's germline CDR1 is MNHNY and CDR2 SVGAGI (reference sequence). CDR3 DNA sequence: TGTGCCAGCAGCCCCACAGGGAACTATGGCTACACCTTC. It translates to CASSPTGNYGYTF.